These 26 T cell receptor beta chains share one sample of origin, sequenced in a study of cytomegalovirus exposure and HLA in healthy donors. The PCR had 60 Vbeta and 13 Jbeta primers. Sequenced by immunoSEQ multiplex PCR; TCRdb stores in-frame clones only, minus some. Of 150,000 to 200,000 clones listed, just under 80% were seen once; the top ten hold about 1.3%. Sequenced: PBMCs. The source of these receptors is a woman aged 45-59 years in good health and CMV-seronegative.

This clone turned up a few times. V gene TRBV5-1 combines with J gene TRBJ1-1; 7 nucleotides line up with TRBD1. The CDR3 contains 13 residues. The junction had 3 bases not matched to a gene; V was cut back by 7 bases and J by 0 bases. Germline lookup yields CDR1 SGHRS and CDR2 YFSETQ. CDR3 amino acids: CASGGTVNTEAFF. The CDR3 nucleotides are TGCGCCAGCGGGGGGACAGTGAACACTGAAGCTTTCTTT. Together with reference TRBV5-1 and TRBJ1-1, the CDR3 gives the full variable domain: KAGVTQTPRYLIKTRGQQVTLSCSPISGHRSVSWYQQTPGQGLQFLFEYFSETQRNKGNFPGRFSGRQFSNSRSEMNVSTLELGDSALYLCASGGTVNTEAFFGQGTRLTVV.

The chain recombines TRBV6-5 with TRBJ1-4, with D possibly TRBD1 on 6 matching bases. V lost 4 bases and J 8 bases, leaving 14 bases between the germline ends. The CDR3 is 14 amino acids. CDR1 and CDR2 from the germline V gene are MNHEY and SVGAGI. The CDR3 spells CASSWVEGVEKLFF. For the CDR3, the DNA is TGTGCCAGCAGTTGGGTCGAGGGGGTGGAAAAACTGTTTTTT.

The CDR3 reads CASSVAGVETQYF. The CDR3 coding sequence is TGTGCCAGCAGCGTAGCGGGTGTTGAGACCCAGTACTTC. The rearrangement links TRBV9 to TRBJ2-5; D is unresolved. Germline V gene lookup returns CDR1 SGDLS and CDR2 YYNGEE. V lost 0 bases to trimming and J lost 5 bases, with 8 bases between them. The CDR3 covers 13 residues.

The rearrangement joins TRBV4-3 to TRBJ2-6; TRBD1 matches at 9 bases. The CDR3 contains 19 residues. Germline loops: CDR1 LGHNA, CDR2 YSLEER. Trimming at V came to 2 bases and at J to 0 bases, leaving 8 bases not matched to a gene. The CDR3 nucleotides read TGCGCCAGCAGCCAACTGACAGGGGGGCTACCCTCTGGGGCCAACGTCCTGACTTTC. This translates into CASSQLTGGLPSGANVLTF.

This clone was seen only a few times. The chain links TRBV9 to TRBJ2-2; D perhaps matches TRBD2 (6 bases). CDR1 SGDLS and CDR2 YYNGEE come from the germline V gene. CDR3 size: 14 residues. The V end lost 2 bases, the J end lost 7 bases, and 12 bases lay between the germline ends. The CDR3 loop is CASSVQGGSGELFF. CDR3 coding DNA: TGTGCCAGCAGCGTTCAGGGAGGTAGCGGGGAGCTGTTTTTT.

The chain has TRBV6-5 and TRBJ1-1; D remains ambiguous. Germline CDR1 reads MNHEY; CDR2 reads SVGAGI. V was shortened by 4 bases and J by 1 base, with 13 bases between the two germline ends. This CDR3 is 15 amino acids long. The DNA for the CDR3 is TGTGCCAGCAGTTCCGCGGGGAGTGGGAACACTGAAGCTTTCTTT. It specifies CASSSAGSGNTEAFF.

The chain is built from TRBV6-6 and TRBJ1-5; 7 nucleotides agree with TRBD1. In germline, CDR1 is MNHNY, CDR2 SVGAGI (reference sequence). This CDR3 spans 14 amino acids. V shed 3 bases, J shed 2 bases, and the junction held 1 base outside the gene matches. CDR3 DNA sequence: TGTGCCAGCAGTTATGACAGGGGCAATCAGCCCCAGCATTTT. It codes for CASSYDRGNQPQHF.

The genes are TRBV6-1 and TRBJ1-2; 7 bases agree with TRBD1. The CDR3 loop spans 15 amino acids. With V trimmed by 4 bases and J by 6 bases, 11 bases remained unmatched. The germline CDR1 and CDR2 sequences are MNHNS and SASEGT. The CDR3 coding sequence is TGTGCCAGCAGTGTTTCTAGGGGGACAGCGCATGGCTACACCTTC. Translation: CASSVSRGTAHGYTF.

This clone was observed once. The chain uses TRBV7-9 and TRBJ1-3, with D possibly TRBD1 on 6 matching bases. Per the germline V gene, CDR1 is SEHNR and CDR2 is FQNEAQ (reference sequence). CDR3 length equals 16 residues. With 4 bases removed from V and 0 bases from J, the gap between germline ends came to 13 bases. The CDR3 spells CASSSFSGVSGNTIYF. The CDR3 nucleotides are TGTGCCAGCAGCTCATTCTCAGGGGTCTCTGGAAACACCATATATTTT.

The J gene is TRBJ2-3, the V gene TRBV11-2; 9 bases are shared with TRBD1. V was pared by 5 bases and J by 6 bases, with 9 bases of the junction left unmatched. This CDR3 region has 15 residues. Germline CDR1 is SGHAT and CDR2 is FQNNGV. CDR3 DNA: TGTGCCAGCAGCGACGTGACAGGGGGTAGTGATACGCAGTATTTT. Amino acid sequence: CASSDVTGGSDTQYF.

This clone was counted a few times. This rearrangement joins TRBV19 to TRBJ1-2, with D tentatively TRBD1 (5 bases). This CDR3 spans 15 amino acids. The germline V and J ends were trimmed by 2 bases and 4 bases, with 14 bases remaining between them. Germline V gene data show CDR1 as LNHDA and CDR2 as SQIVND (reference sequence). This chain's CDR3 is CASSINLGGSYGYTF. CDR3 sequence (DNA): TGTGCCAGTAGTATAAACTTGGGGGGATCCTATGGCTACACCTTC.

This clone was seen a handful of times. The CDR3 region is CASSLRQGLIQPQHF. CDR3 nucleotide sequence: TGTGCCAGCAGCTTGAGACAGGGCTTGATTCAGCCCCAGCATTTT. The chain recombines TRBV5-6 with TRBJ1-5; 7 positions agree with TRBD1. The germline V gene has CDR1 SGHDT and CDR2 YYEEEE. The CDR3 covers 15 residues. V shed 1 base, J shed 6 bases, and the junction held 7 bases outside the gene matches.

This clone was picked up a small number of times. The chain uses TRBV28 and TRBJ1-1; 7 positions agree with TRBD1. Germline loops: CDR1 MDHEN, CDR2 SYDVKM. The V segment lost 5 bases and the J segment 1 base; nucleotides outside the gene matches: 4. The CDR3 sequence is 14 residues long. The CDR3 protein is CASSTRQGNTEAFF. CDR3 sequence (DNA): TGTGCCAGCAGTACGCGACAGGGGAACACTGAAGCTTTCTTT.

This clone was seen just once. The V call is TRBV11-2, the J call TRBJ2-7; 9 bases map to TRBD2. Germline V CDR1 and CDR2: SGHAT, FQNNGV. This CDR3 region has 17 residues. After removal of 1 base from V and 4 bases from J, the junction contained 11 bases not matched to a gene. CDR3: CASSLVHSRSGGYEQYF. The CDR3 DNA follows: TGTGCCAGCAGCTTAGTACACTCCCGGAGCGGGGGGTACGAGCAGTACTTC. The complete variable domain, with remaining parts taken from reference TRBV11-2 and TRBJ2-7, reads EAGVAQSPRYKIIEKRQSVAFWCNPISGHATLYWYQQILGQGPKLLIQFQNNGVVDDSQLPKDRFSAERLKGVDSTLKIQPAKLEDSAVYLCASSLVHSRSGGYEQYFGPGTRLTVT.

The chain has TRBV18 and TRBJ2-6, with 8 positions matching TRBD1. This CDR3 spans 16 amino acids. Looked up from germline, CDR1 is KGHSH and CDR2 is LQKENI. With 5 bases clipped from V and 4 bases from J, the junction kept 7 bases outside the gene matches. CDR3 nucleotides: TGTGCCAGCTCAGCCTCTCAGGGGGCCGGGGCCAACGTCCTGACTTTC. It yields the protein CASSASQGAGANVLTF.

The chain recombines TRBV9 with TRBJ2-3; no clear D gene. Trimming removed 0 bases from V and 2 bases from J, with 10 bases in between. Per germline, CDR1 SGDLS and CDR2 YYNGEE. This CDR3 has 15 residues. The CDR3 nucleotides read TGTGCCAGCAGCGTAGGAGGTATGACCACAGATACGCAGTATTTT. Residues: CASSVGGMTTDTQYF.

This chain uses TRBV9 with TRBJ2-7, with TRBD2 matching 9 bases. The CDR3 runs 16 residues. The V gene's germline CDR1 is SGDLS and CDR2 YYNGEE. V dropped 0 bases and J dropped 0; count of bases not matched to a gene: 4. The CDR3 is CASSVGLAGSSYEQYF. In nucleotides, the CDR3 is TGTGCCAGCAGCGTAGGCCTAGCGGGGAGCTCCTACGAGCAGTACTTC. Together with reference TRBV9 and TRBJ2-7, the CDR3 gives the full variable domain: DSGVTQTPKHLITATGQRVTLRCSPRSGDLSVYWYQQSLDQGLQFLIQYYNGEERAKGNILERFSAQQFPDLHSELNLSSLELGDSALYFCASSVGLAGSSYEQYFGPGTRLTVT.

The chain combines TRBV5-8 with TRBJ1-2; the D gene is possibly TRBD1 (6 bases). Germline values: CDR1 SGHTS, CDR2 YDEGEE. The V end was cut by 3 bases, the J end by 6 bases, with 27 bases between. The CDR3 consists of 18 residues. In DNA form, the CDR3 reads TGTGCCAGCAGCTCCCCTTGGCCCCCCAGTACAGGGCTCGATGGCTACACCTTC. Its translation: CASSSPWPPSTGLDGYTF.

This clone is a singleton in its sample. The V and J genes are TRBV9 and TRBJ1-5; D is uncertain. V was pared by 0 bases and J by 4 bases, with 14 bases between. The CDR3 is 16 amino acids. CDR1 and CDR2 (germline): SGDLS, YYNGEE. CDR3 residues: CASSVGEGGRNQPQHF. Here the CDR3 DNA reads TGTGCCAGCAGCGTAGGAGAAGGTGGGCGAAATCAGCCCCAGCATTTT.

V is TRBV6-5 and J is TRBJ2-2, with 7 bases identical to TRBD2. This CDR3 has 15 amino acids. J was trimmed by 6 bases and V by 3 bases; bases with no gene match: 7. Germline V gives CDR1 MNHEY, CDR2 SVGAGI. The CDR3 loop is CASSYGGGIAGELFF. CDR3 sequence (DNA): TGTGCCAGCAGTTATGGGGGGGGTATCGCCGGGGAGCTGTTTTTT.

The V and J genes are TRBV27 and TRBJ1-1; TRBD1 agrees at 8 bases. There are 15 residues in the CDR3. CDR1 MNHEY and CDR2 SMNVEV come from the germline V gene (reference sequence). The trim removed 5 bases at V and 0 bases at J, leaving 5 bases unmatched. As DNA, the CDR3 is TGTGCCAGCAGTAAAGACAGGGGAGTGAACACTGAAGCTTTCTTT. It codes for CASSKDRGVNTEAFF.

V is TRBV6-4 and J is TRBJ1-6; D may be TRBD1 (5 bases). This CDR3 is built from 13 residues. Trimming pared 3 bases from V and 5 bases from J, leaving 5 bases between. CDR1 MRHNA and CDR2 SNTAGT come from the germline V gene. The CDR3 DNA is TGTGCCAGCAGTGAGGACAATAATTCACCCCTCCACTTT. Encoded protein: CASSEDNNSPLHF.

This chain's CDR3 is CASSLGENYGYTF. CDR3 in DNA: TGTGCCAGCAGTTTAGGAGAAAACTATGGCTACACCTTC. V and J are TRBV27 and TRBJ1-2; D not certain. The CDR3 totals 13 residues. The V and J ends lost 2 bases and 2 bases respectively, with 6 bases between them. Germline loops: CDR1 MNHEY, CDR2 SMNVEV (reference sequence).

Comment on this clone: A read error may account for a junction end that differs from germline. CDR3 coding DNA: TGTGCCAGCAGCTTGGTGACAGGGGCGCGAATGACTGAAGCTTCCTTT. Translation: CASSLVTGARMTEASF. This chain links TRBV7-8 with TRBJ1-1, with 8 bases lining up with TRBD1. Germline assignment: CDR1 SGHVS and CDR2 FQNEAQ. The CDR3 covers 16 residues.

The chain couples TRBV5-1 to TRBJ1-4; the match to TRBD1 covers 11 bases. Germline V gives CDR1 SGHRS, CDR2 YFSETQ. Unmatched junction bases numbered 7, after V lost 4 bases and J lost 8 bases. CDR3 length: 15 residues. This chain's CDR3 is CASSPGDRGLEKLFF. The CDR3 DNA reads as TGCGCCAGCAGCCCGGGGGACAGGGGGTTGGAAAAACTGTTTTTT.

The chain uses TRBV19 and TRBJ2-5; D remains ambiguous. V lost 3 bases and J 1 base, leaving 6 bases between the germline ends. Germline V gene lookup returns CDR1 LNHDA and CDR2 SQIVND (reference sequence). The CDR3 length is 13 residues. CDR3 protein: CASSILAQETQYF. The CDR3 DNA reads TGTGCCAGTAGTATCCTGGCCCAAGAGACCCAGTACTTC. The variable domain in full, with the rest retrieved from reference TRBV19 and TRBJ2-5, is DGGITQSPKYLFRKEGQNVTLSCEQNLNHDAMYWYRQDPGQGLRLIYYSQIVNDFQKGDIAEGYSVSREKKESFPLTVTSAQKNPTAFYLCASSILAQETQYFGPGTRLLVL.